This TCR beta chain was found in a study of PD-1 blockade in classical Hodgkin lymphoma. Turning to the study itself: Patients were dosed intravenously with nivolumab at 3 mg/kg every 2 weeks. General study results and limits: Newly diagnosed patients reportedly trailed healthy donors in baseline TCR diversity. By C4D1, diversity of CD4+ TCRs had risen significantly, whereas that of CD8+ TCRs had not.

Measured with immunoSEQ multiplex PCR; TCRdb has only the in-frame clones, and not every one. The sample lists 30,000 to 45,000 clones; 70% to 90% were seen once. This CDR3 comprises 14 residues. In germline, CDR1 is LNHDA, CDR2 SQIVND (reference sequence). V lost 5 bases to trimming and J lost 3 bases; unmatched junction nucleotides: 6. Notes on this clone: Its antigen is currently unknown.

The patients all showed relapse after autologous stem cell transplantation, while their brentuximab vedotin exposure varied. Complete response, partial response or progressive disease was each patient's best response. The chain couples TRBV19 to TRBJ1-2; 7 bases map to TRBD1. The TCR comes from a human donor with classical Hodgkin lymphoma. This sample comprised peripheral blood mononuclear cells (PBMCs), obtained before the second cycle of nivolumab. CDR3 region: CASSATGLDYGYTF. In nucleotides, the CDR3 is TGTGCCAGTAGTGCGACAGGGTTGGACTATGGCTACACCTTC.